The 5 T cell receptor beta chains listed next were all sequenced from one sample in a study of memory CD4+ T cells and cytomegalovirus serostatus. This table comes from immunoSEQ multiplex PCR, and its TCRdb copy is limited to in-frame clones, with some not included. The table lists about 50,000 clones, under 85% of them singletons. The sort gate was single viable CD3+CD4+CD8-CD45RO+ cells for memory CD4+ T cells. Sample: memory CD4+ T cells from blood. The receptors derive from an adult in good health and CMV-seronegative.

CDR3 nucleotides: TGCAGTGCTAGAGAGAAAAGGGCCCAGCATTTT. It specifies CSAREKRAQHF. The chain couples TRBV20-1 to TRBJ1-5; no reliable D call. Germline V gene data show CDR1 as DFQATT and CDR2 as SNEGSKA (reference sequence). CDR3 length equals 11 residues. Trimming removed 0 bases at V and 11 bases at J, with 8 bases between.

CDR3 DNA sequence: TGTGCCAGCAGTTACGGGGCAGGGAGAAATCAGCCCCAGCATTTT. Its protein is CASSYGAGRNQPQHF. This chain links TRBV6-6 with TRBJ1-5, with D possibly TRBD1 on 5 matching bases. Germline CDR1 MNHNY, CDR2 SVGAGI (reference sequence). V dropped 2 bases and J dropped 4 bases, with 12 bases sitting between them. CDR3 length: 15 amino acids.

This chain connects TRBV29-1 to TRBJ2-1; TRBD2 matches at 9 bases. This CDR3 is built from 14 residues. The V and J ends lost 3 bases and 8 bases, in that order; junction bases with no gene match: 8. Germline CDR1 SQVTM, CDR2 ANQGSEA. The DNA of the CDR3 is TGCAGCGTTGAGCTAGCGGGGTTACAATATGAGCAGTTCTTC. Protein: CSVELAGLQYEQFF.

The chain carries TRBV11-3 and TRBJ2-1; 9 nucleotides agree with TRBD1. Germline V gives CDR1 SGHNT, CDR2 YENEEA. The CDR3 sequence is 16 residues long. With V trimmed by 1 base and J by 6 bases, 7 bases remained unmatched. This CDR3 reads CASSLGSLDRGNEQFF. CDR3 DNA sequence: TGTGCCAGCAGCTTAGGGTCCCTGGACAGGGGCAATGAGCAGTTCTTC. Supplemented by reference TRBV11-3 and TRBJ2-1, the full variable domain reads EAGVVQSPRYKIIEKKQPVAFWCNPISGHNTLYWYLQNLGQGPELLIRYENEEAVDDSQLPKDRFSAERLKGVDSTLKIQPAELGDSAVYLCASSLGSLDRGNEQFFGPGTRLTVL.

The V and J genes are TRBV5-8 and TRBJ1-1, with 12 bases fitting TRBD1. Trimming took 0 bases from V and 7 from J; bases not matched to a gene: 19. CDR1 is SGHTS and CDR2 is YDEGEE in the germline V gene. The CDR3 has 20 residues. Here the CDR3 DNA reads TGTGCCAGCAGCTTGGCCATTAAAGTCAACCGGGACAGGGGGCTTGGTGAAGCTTTCTTT. Translation: CASSLAIKVNRDRGLGEAFF. The full variable domain, rest sourced from reference TRBV5-8 and TRBJ1-1, is EAGVTQSPTHLIKTRGQQATLRCSPISGHTSVYWYQQALGLGLQFLLWYDEGEERNRGNFPPRFSGRQFPNYSSELNVNALELEDSALYLCASSLAIKVNRDRGLGEAFFGQGTRLTVV.